This T cell receptor beta chain emerged from a study of T cell responses to AZD1222 COVID-19 vaccine. V shed 7 bases, J shed 4 bases, and the junction held 13 bases outside the gene matches. The CDR3 has 16 residues. From germline, CDR1 is MDHEN and CDR2 SYDVKM. TCRdb keeps only in-frame clones here, not all; method: immunoSEQ multiplex PCR. Among under 80,000 clones, 79% were seen once, and the ten largest hold around 25%. Regarding the study as a whole: White British ancestry dominated among donors, who included more females, and clonal diversity was possibly underestimated. Seropositivity was recorded at baseline in only a handful of AZD1222 recipients. The peak T cell response came first, and repertoires were sampled only after it.

Of note for this clone: Its specificity is unknown.

The TCR comes from an adult in good health. The rearrangement joins TRBV28 to TRBJ1-2, with 9 positions matching TRBD1. The sample here was peripheral blood, taken on day 0 of MenACWY control vaccination. This CDR3 is CASTTPRDRVVYGYTF. The CDR3 DNA follows: TGTGCCAGCACCACTCCCAGGGACAGGGTAGTCTATGGCTACACCTTC.